Following are 6 T cell receptor beta chains from one sample sequenced in a study of T cells after posttransplantation cyclophosphamide. TCRdb keeps only in-frame clones here, not all; method: immunoSEQ multiplex PCR. Of tens of thousands of clones in the sample, over 85% were seen once. Material for sequencing was PBMCs. The receptor set was obtained from a woman in her 30s in good health and a related stem cell transplant donor.

The chain is built from TRBV18 and TRBJ1-5, with D unresolved. The germline gives CDR1 KGHSH, CDR2 LQKENI. The V end lost 2 bases, the J end lost 2 bases, and 16 bases lay between the germline ends. The CDR3 covers 17 residues. DNA of the CDR3: TGTGCCAGCTCACCATATGAAGGCGGCGGTGGCAATCAGCCCCAGCATTTT. Protein product: CASSPYEGGGGNQPQHF.

This chain joins TRBV5-1 and TRBJ1-1, with D hard to call. The CDR3 runs 14 residues. Germline V gene data show CDR1 as SGHRS and CDR2 as YFSETQ. Trimming cost V 2 bases and J 3 bases, with 11 bases left between them. The CDR3 DNA reads TGCGCCAGCAGCTTAAGTCAGCCCTACACTGAAGCTTTCTTT. Its protein is CASSLSQPYTEAFF.

The rearrangement links TRBV18 to TRBJ2-3; possible D gene TRBD1, 5 bases. CDR3 length: 15 amino acids. V gave up 3 bases and J gave up 0 bases, with 10 bases separating them. Per germline, CDR1 KGHSH and CDR2 LQKENI. The CDR3 is CASSPTAASTDTQYF. CDR3 sequence (DNA): TGTGCCAGCTCACCGACAGCAGCTAGCACAGATACGCAGTATTTT.

The rearrangement uses TRBV9 and TRBJ2-7; D tentatively fits TRBD1 or TRBD2 (5 bases each). CDR1 SGDLS and CDR2 YYNGEE come from the germline V gene. V was pared by 2 bases and J by 5 bases, with 11 bases between. The CDR3 sequence is 13 residues long. The CDR3 is CASSVRDGDEQYF. CDR3 DNA sequence: TGTGCCAGCAGCGTCCGGGACGGGGACGAGCAGTACTTC.

This chain joins TRBV5-1 and TRBJ1-4; 7 bases line up with TRBD1. Germline loops: CDR1 SGHRS, CDR2 YFSETQ. The CDR3 consists of 13 residues. V trimming: 0 bases; J trimming: 7 bases; junction bases outside the gene matches: 0. CDR3 nucleotide sequence: TGCGCCAGCAGCTTGGACAGGGGTGAAAAACTGTTTTTT. Protein product: CASSLDRGEKLFF.

DNA for the CDR3: TGCGCCAGCAGCCAGGATAACTCTGGAAACACCATATATTTT. Translated, it gives CASSQDNSGNTIYF. This chain connects TRBV4-3 to TRBJ1-3, with unresolved D. V lost 3 bases to trimming and J lost 0 bases, with 6 bases between them. This CDR3 has 14 residues. In germline, CDR1 is LGHNA, CDR2 YSLEER.